This TCR beta chain was identified during a study of breast tumors, draining lymph nodes, adjacent tissues. In TCRdb, the multiplex PCR reads were re-called with MiXCR into one record per CDR3 protein. This sample carries about 270,000 distinct CDR3 sequences, 30% of them seen once, and the ten largest clones take 1.1%. Whole-study findings and limits: Tumors had less TCR diversity than lymph nodes, more than nontumor tissue.

Breast cancer patients provided tissue from their axillary draining lymph nodes. V trimming: 5 bases; J trimming: 2 bases; junction bases outside the gene matches: 5. In germline, CDR1 is SGHTA, CDR2 FQGTGA. The CDR3 has 16 amino acids. This clonotype was detected ten times or more. Its antigen is not identified. The chain combines TRBV7-3 with TRBJ2-1; 11 bases fit TRBD2. This TCR was sampled from a female donor with breast cancer. Some clones in this sample may be carry-over from other donors' samples. Sequenced material: axillary lymph node tissue. The CDR3, as DNA: TGTGCCAGCAGCCCGACTAGCGGGAAACCCTACAATGAGCAGTTCTTC. Its translation: CASSPTSGKPYNEQFF. Together with reference TRBV7-3 and TRBJ2-1, the CDR3 gives the full variable domain: GAGVSQTPSNKVTEKGKYVELRCDPISGHTALYWYRQSLGQGPEFLIYFQGTGAADDSGLPNDRFFAVRPEGSVSTLKIQRTERGDSAVYLCASSPTSGKPYNEQFFGPGTRLTVL.